The 20 T cell receptor beta chains presented below share a single source sample, sequenced in a study of T cells in women clearing cervical HPV infection. Measured with immunoSEQ multiplex PCR; TCRdb has only the in-frame clones, and not every one. The specimen's table records roughly 30,000 clones. The sample was blood buffy coat. The receptor set was obtained from a woman between 18 and 75 years old with a cervical HPV16 infection that either progressed to CIN3+ or cleared (not recorded which).

On this clone: The CDR3 end is not reached by the read, which stops 3 residues before it; the germline J gene fills it in. This chain joins TRBV19 and TRBJ2-6, with 9 bases aligning to TRBD1. The CDR3 length is 20 residues. J lost 0 bases, V lost 5 bases, and 14 bases had no gene match. The V gene's germline CDR1 is LNHDA and CDR2 SQIVND (reference sequence). The sequenced part of the CDR3 DNA is TGTGCCAGTAGTTTCTACCCCGGGACAGGGTATACCTCTGGGGCCAACGTC. Its protein is CASSFYPGTGYTSGANV. The complete CDR3 sequence is CASSFYPGTGYTSGANVLTF.

Of note for this clone: From the germline J gene comes the end of the CDR3, since the read stops 3 residues before it. The rearrangement joins TRBV18 to TRBJ1-5, with 7 bases matching TRBD1. V lost 1 base and J lost 7; bases outside the gene matches: 10. Germline CDR1 and CDR2: KGHSH and LQKENI. There are 16 residues in the CDR3. CDR3: CASSPQASGGHQPQHF. CDR3 DNA (partial): TGTGCCAGCTCACCACAGGCATCAGGGGGTCACCAGCCC.

CDR3 bases read: TGTGCTAGTGGCACGACTTACACCAATGAG. Protein: CASGTTYTNE. The whole CDR3 sequence is CASGTTYTNEQFF. V gene TRBV12-5 combines with J gene TRBJ2-1; D uncertain. The read halts 3 residues ahead of the CDR3 end, with the missing end drawn from the germline J gene. The CDR3 sequence is 13 residues long. V lost 6 bases and J lost 6, with 12 bases in between. The germline gives CDR1 LGHNT, CDR2 FRNRAP.

Of note for this clone: The sequence runs out 3 residues before the end of the CDR3; the remainder is reconstructed from the germline J gene. The rearrangement uses TRBV11-2 and TRBJ2-3, with a possible D match to TRBD2 (7 bases). V was trimmed by 1 base and J by 4 bases, leaving 12 bases between them. Germline V gene lookup returns CDR1 SGHAT and CDR2 FQNNGV. This CDR3 has 15 residues. CDR3 sequence: CASSLVGGQADTQYF. CDR3 bases read: TGTGCCAGCAGCTTAGTCGGGGGGCAGGCAGATACG.

Note on this clone: The read finishes 3 residues shy of the CDR3 end, and the germline J gene is used to complete it. The chain has TRBV18 and TRBJ2-3; 7 bases map to TRBD2. Germline V lookup: CDR1 KGHSH, CDR2 LQKENI. This CDR3 spans 15 amino acids. CDR3: CASSPLGGSGETQYF. The sequenced part of the CDR3 DNA is TGTGCCAGCTCACCACTCGGGGGGTCCGGGGAGACG.

A note on this clone: The CDR3 extends 3 residues past the end of the read, so its final part is completed from the germline J gene. This rearrangement joins TRBV5-1 to TRBJ1-1; 8 bases line up with TRBD1. J was trimmed by 6 bases and V by 5 bases; bases with no gene match: 9. This CDR3 comprises 14 residues. Per the germline V gene, CDR1 is SGHRS and CDR2 is YFSETQ. Here the CDR3 reads CASSTGQGSAEAFF. The DNA read from the CDR3 is TGCGCCAGCAGTACTGGACAGGGTAGCGCTGAA. The entire variable domain, with the rest obtained from reference TRBV5-1 and TRBJ1-1, is as follows: KAGVTQTPRYLIKTRGQQVTLSCSPISGHRSVSWYQQTPGQGLQFLFEYFSETQRNKGNFPGRFSGRQFSNSRSEMNVSTLELGDSALYLCASSTGQGSAEAFFGQGTRLTVV.

As to this clone: Read coverage stops 3 residues before the CDR3 terminus; the germline J gene supplies the remainder. The rearrangement uses TRBV20-1 and TRBJ2-3, with TRBD2 matching over 11 bases. CDR1 and CDR2 from the germline V gene are DFQATT and SNEGSKA (reference sequence). The CDR3 totals 14 residues. The V segment lost 2 bases and the J segment 7 bases; nucleotides outside the gene matches: 5. The CDR3 here is CSARLAGGLNTQYF. The CDR3 DNA, read in part, is TGCAGTGCTAGACTAGCGGGGGGCTTAAATACG.

CDR3 in amino acids: CASRAGQGTVNEQFF. Incomplete CDR3 DNA: TGTGCCAGCAGGGCCGGACAGGGAACAGTCAATGAG. The chain carries TRBV2 and TRBJ2-1, with 8 bases aligning to TRBD1. From the germline J gene comes the end of the CDR3, since the read stops 3 residues before it. The CDR3 covers 15 residues. Per the germline V gene, CDR1 is SNHLY and CDR2 is FYNNEI. Trimming at V came to 6 bases and at J to 6 bases, leaving 10 bases not matched to a gene.

On this clone itself: Sequencing ends 3 residues short of the CDR3 end; the germline J gene provides the rest. The chain employs TRBV19 and TRBJ1-5; D remains unclear. Germline CDR1 is LNHDA and CDR2 is SQIVND (reference sequence). The germline V and J ends were trimmed by 6 bases and 8 bases, with 17 bases remaining between them. The CDR3 runs to 14 residues. Partial CDR3 DNA: TGTGCCAGTAGCCAACTAGCGGGGTCGGAGCCC. Its translation: CASSQLAGSEP. From start to end, the CDR3 is CASSQLAGSEPQHF.

Concerning this clone: With the read ending 3 residues before the CDR3 end, the germline J gene is used to fill in that end. The rearrangement links TRBV18 to TRBJ2-3; tentatively, D is TRBD2 (6 bases). Germline V lookup: CDR1 KGHSH, CDR2 LQKENI. The CDR3 totals 15 residues. This chain's CDR3 is CASSPLGTVQETQYF. Incomplete CDR3 DNA: TGTGCCAGCTCACCCCTCGGGACTGTTCAAGAGACG.

As to this clone: The read halts 3 residues ahead of the CDR3 end, with the missing end drawn from the germline J gene. V usage is TRBV7-6 and J usage is TRBJ1-2; possibly TRBD1 for D (6 bases). CDR3 length: 15 amino acids. V shed 6 bases and J shed 6 bases, with 20 bases lying between them. Germline CDR1 SGHVS, CDR2 FNYEAQ. CDR3 amino acids: CASSYRGGRLDGYTF. The CDR3 bases that were read are TGTGCCAGCAGTTATCGAGGGGGTCGGTTAGATGGC. The full variable domain, completed using reference TRBV7-6 and TRBJ1-2, is GAGVSQSPRYKVTKRGQDVALRCDPISGHVSLYWYRQALGQGPEFLTYFNYEAQQDKSGLPNDRFSAERPEGSISTLTIQRTEQRDSAMYRCASSYRGGRLDGYTFGSGTRLTVV.

A remark on this clone: The read terminates 3 residues ahead of where the CDR3 ends, so the germline J gene completes it. V gene TRBV20-1 combines with J gene TRBJ2-1, with 7 positions matching TRBD1. Losses at the gene ends were 5 bases for V and 8 bases for J; bases not matched to a gene: 15. The V gene's germline CDR1 is DFQATT and CDR2 SNEGSKA (reference sequence). The length of the CDR3 is 15 residues. CDR3 protein: CSADEETGLIDEQFF. CDR3 DNA (partial): TGCAGTGCTGACGAGGAGACAGGGTTAATCGATGAG.

Concerning this clone: Sequencing ends 3 residues short of the CDR3 end; the germline J gene provides the rest. The chain has TRBV7-6 and TRBJ1-2; maybe TRBD1 (5 bases). This CDR3 is built from 14 residues. Germline V lookup: CDR1 SGHVS, CDR2 FNYEAQ. The CDR3 here is CASSVGGGLNDYTF. The CDR3 DNA, read in part, is TGTGCCAGCAGCGTCGGCGGGGGACTCAATGAC.

On this clone: The CDR3 end falls 3 residues outside the read, so it is completed with the germline J gene. The V gene is TRBV7-6, the J gene TRBJ2-1; 13 bases align to TRBD2. There are 18 residues in the CDR3. CDR1 and CDR2 (germline): SGHVS, FNYEAQ. V lost 4 bases and J lost 0; bases outside the gene matches: 6. CDR3: CASSSRTSGGSSYNEQFF. The CDR3 DNA, read in part, is TGTGCCAGCAGCTCACGGACTAGCGGGGGTAGCTCCTACAATGAG.

This clone ranks as medium-sized in terms of frequency. The CDR3 goes on 3 residues after the read ends, and that part is filled in from the germline J gene. J is TRBJ2-5 and V is TRBV18; 7 nucleotides line up with TRBD1. V lost 6 bases to trimming and J lost 4 bases; unmatched junction nucleotides: 5. Germline values: CDR1 KGHSH, CDR2 LQKENI. This CDR3 is built from 13 residues. CDR3 in amino acids: CASSGTEGETQYF. The CDR3 bases that were read are TGTGCCAGCTCCGGGACAGAGGGAGAGACC.

Worth noting for this clone: The read gets to within 3 residues of the CDR3 end, and the germline J gene fills in the rest. The chain uses TRBV20-1 and TRBJ1-1; 11 bases are shared with TRBD1. V dropped 5 bases and J dropped 4; count of bases not matched to a gene: 3. The CDR3 sequence is 13 residues long. Germline CDR1 is DFQATT and CDR2 is SNEGSKA (reference sequence). The DNA read from the CDR3 is TGCAGTGCTGGGGGACAGGGGGTCACTGAA. Its translation is CSAGGQGVTE. The whole CDR3 reads CSAGGQGVTEAFF.

Details on this clone: The sequence runs out 3 residues before the end of the CDR3; the remainder is reconstructed from the germline J gene. V and J are TRBV5-4 and TRBJ1-1; tentatively, D is TRBD1 (6 bases). CDR3 length equals 13 residues. Germline V gives CDR1 SGHNT, CDR2 YYREEE (reference sequence). V lost 4 bases, J lost 7 bases, and 14 bases lay in between. The CDR3: CASSPLDSVEAFF. CDR3 DNA, as far as it was read: TGTGCCAGCAGCCCTTTGGACAGTGTTGAA. Drawing the rest from reference TRBV5-4 and TRBJ1-1, the complete variable domain is ETGVTQSPTHLIKTRGQQVTLRCSSQSGHNTVSWYQQALGQGPQFIFQYYREEENGRGNFPPRFSGLQFPNYSSELNVNALELDDSALYLCASSPLDSVEAFFGQGTRLTVV.

A note on this clone: The read falls 3 residues short of the CDR3 end, and the missing part is taken from the germline J gene. The chain uses TRBV6-1 and TRBJ2-4; no clear D. CDR1 and CDR2 from the germline V gene are MNHNS and SASEGT. This CDR3 has 13 residues. The CDR3 spells CASSEDLVYGQYF. The part of the CDR3 DNA that was read is TGTGCCAGCAGTGAAGATCTAGTCTATGGT.

The CDR3 loop is CASSATGTFYGYTF. The DNA read from the CDR3 is TGTGCCAGTAGTGCCACCGGGACATTCTATGGC. V gene TRBV19 combines with J gene TRBJ1-2; maybe TRBD1 (6 bases). Read data end 3 residues before the CDR3 end; the end is taken from the germline J gene. CDR3 length: 14 residues. Germline CDR1 reads LNHDA; CDR2 reads SQIVND (reference sequence). Trimming pared 5 bases from V and 4 bases from J, leaving 14 bases between.

Note on this clone: The sequenced fragment ends 3 residues before the CDR3 boundary, so the rest is inferred from the germline J gene. The chain recombines TRBV5-4 with TRBJ2-3; weak D call: TRBD2 (5 bases). V was pared by 5 bases and J by 2 bases, with 12 bases between. Looked up from germline, CDR1 is SGHNT and CDR2 is YYREEE (reference sequence). The CDR3 length is 14 residues. The CDR3 DNA, read in part, is TGTGCCAGCAGTTCGGACTCGGACACAGATACG. It codes for CASSSDSDTDT. The whole CDR3 protein is CASSSDSDTDTQYF.